A selection of T cell receptor beta chains follows, all from one sample in a study of blood T cell repertoires in COVID-19. Measured with immunoSEQ multiplex PCR; TCRdb has only the in-frame clones, and not every one. Of roughly 450,000 clones detected, 90% appear once; the ten largest clones hold 0.6%. Sequences were obtained from PBMCs or T cells enriched from blood (not recorded which). The receptors derive from a man aged 18-30 years who had recovered from COVID-19. CDR3s include the opening cysteine and the closing phenylalanine or tryptophan. A D gene is named only where the DNA matches it firmly. Size is stated for part of the rows, as once, few or many counts, or as a class when the clone is expanded.

length	size	D	V	J	CDR3	DNA
14	-	-	TRBV19	TRBJ1-5	CASSIVYSERPQHF	TGTGCCAGTAGTATAGTCTACAGTGAAAGGCCCCAGCATTTT
13	-	-	TRBV7-2	TRBJ1-1	CASSSDLVGQAFF	TGTGCCAGCAGCTCGGATTTGGTGGGCCAGGCTTTCTTT
14	-	-	TRBV19	TRBJ2-7	CASSKRQNSYEQYF	TGTGCCAGTAGTAAGCGGCAAAACTCCTACGAGCAGTACTTC
18	-	TRBD1	TRBV28	TRBJ2-7	CASSRQGQGKSSPYEQYF	TGTGCCAGCAGCCGACAGGGACAGGGGAAGAGTTCCCCCTACGAGCAGTACTTC
15	few	-	TRBV28	TRBJ1-2	CASSLGGAPRKGYTF	TGTGCCAGCAGTTTAGGAGGAGCCCCGCGGAAGGGCTACACCTTC
14	once	-	TRBV2	TRBJ1-6	CASSEAPDNSPLHF	TGTGCCAGCAGTGAAGCTCCGGATAATTCACCCCTCCACTTT
15	-	-	TRBV3-1/TRBV3-2	TRBJ1-2	CASSQGSDGFYGYTF	TGTGCCAGCAGCCAAGGTAGCGATGGGTTCTATGGCTACACCTTC
15	-	TRBD1	TRBV4-1	TRBJ1-4	CASSNTGGGNEKLFF	TGCGCCAGCAGTAACACAGGGGGAGGAAATGAAAAACTGTTTTTT
15	once	-	TRBV19	TRBJ1-5	CASSISSSSNQPQHF	TGTGCCAGTAGTATTTCTTCCTCGAGCAATCAGCCCCAGCATTTT
14	-	-	TRBV5-1	TRBJ1-6	CASSPTGGNSPLHF	TGCGCCAGCAGCCCGACGGGTGGTAATTCACCCCTCCACTTT
15	-	TRBD1	TRBV13	TRBJ2-5	CASSLGGQGPETQYF	TGTGCCAGCAGCTTAGGGGGACAGGGGCCAGAGACCCAGTACTTC
13	-	-	TRBV19	TRBJ2-1	CASSNLLVNEQFF	TGTGCCAGTAGTAATCTACTAGTTAATGAGCAGTTCTTC
11	-	-	TRBV11-3	TRBJ1-1	CASSFSSEAFF	TGTGCCAGCAGCTTCTCTTCTGAAGCTTTCTTT
17	-	TRBD1	TRBV4-1	TRBJ1-2	CASSHVPKGQGYYGYTF	TGCGCCAGCAGCCACGTGCCAAAAGGACAGGGTTACTATGGCTACACCTTC
15	-	-	TRBV14	TRBJ1-2	CASSQVRDTYYGYTF	TGTGCCAGCAGCCAAGTCCGGGACACCTACTATGGCTACACCTTC
15	-	TRBD2	TRBV9	TRBJ2-1	CASSESGSTYNEQFF	TGTGCCAGCAGCGAAAGCGGGAGTACCTACAATGAGCAGTTCTTC
16	-	TRBD1	TRBV3-1/TRBV3-2	TRBJ1-4	CASSPRPMTGHEKLFF	TGTGCCAGCAGCCCCCGGCCGATGACAGGGCATGAAAAACTGTTTTTT
15	-	-	TRBV28	TRBJ1-5	CASTHWGYSNQPQHF	TGTGCCAGCACCCACTGGGGCTATAGCAATCAGCCCCAGCATTTT
13	few	-	TRBV12-3/TRBV12-4	TRBJ1-5	CASSFDRNQPQHF	TGTGCCAGCAGTTTCGACAGAAATCAGCCCCAGCATTTT
15	-	-	TRBV29-1	TRBJ1-4	CSVEENRGLGRKLFF	TGCAGCGTTGAAGAAAATAGGGGATTGGGTAGGAAACTGTTTTTT
14	-	-	TRBV6-6	TRBJ1-5	CASSIQGAVQPQHF	TGTGCCAGCAGCATACAGGGTGCCGTTCAGCCCCAGCATTTT
14	-	-	TRBV2	TRBJ1-1	CASSDTTVNTEAFF	TGTGCCAGCAGTGATACGACAGTTAACACTGAAGCTTTCTTT
14	-	-	TRBV27	TRBJ2-2	CASRKAGIAGELFF	TGTGCCAGCAGGAAAGCGGGTATCGCCGGGGAGCTGTTTTTT
15	-	-	TRBV28	TRBJ2-7	CASSLPRGVTFEQYF	TGTGCCAGCAGTCTCCCCAGGGGCGTCACGTTCGAGCAGTACTTC
15	-	TRBD1	TRBV5-1	TRBJ1-6	CASSSAGTDRSPLHF	TGCGCCAGCAGCTCGGCAGGGACAGACCGGTCACCCCTCCACTTT
13	-	-	TRBV7-2	TRBJ2-5	CASSFTDQETQYF	TGTGCCAGCAGCTTTACAGATCAAGAGACCCAGTACTTC
13	-	-	TRBV27	TRBJ1-6	CASSPVVQAPLHF	TGTGCCAGCAGCCCTGTAGTCCAGGCACCCCTCCACTTT
17	once	TRBD2	TRBV29-1	TRBJ2-2	CSVEEYSGTVSTGELFF	TGCAGCGTTGAAGAGTATAGCGGGACGGTTAGCACCGGGGAGCTGTTTTTT
16	-	-	TRBV5-1	TRBJ2-4	CASSAPGLRDKNIQYF	TGCGCCAGCAGCGCGCCGGGTCTTCGGGACAAAAACATTCAGTACTTC
16	-	TRBD1	TRBV28	TRBJ1-6	CASSERRDRGNSPLHF	TGTGCCAGCAGCGAACGCCGGGACAGGGGTAATTCACCCCTCCACTTT
14	-	TRBD2	TRBV7-2	TRBJ2-7	CASSSTSGGLEQYF	TGTGCCAGCAGCTCAACTAGCGGGGGGCTCGAGCAGTACTTC
14	-	-	TRBV7-3	TRBJ1-6	CASIAGVYNSPLHF	TGTGCCAGCATTGCAGGGGTATATAATTCACCCCTCCACTTT
13	-	TRBD1	TRBV10-2	TRBJ1-5	CASRQGAYQPQHF	TGCGCCAGCAGGCAGGGGGCTTATCAGCCCCAGCATTTT
17	-	TRBD2	TRBV18	TRBJ2-1	CASSVRTSGILYNEQFF	TGTGCCAGCTCGGTTAGGACTAGCGGGATTCTCTACAATGAGCAGTTCTTC
14	-	-	TRBV19	TRBJ1-5	CASIGGDSNQPQHF	TGTGCCAGTATTGGGGGGGATAGCAATCAGCCCCAGCATTTT
13	-	-	TRBV2	TRBJ1-3	CASSAKSGNTIYF	TGTGCCAGCAGTGCTAAGTCTGGAAACACCATATATTTT
15	-	TRBD2	TRBV11-1	TRBJ2-1	CASSLGGSSYNEQFF	TGTGCCAGCAGCTTGGGAGGGAGCTCCTACAATGAGCAGTTCTTC
15	-	-	TRBV5-1	TRBJ2-3	CASSLRWGRTDTQYF	TGCGCCAGCAGCTTGCGATGGGGGAGGACAGATACGCAGTATTTT
15	-	-	TRBV3-1/TRBV3-2	TRBJ1-5	CASSQGRSSNQPQHF	TGTGCCAGCAGCCAAGGGAGGTCGAGCAATCAGCCCCAGCATTTT
13	-	TRBD1	TRBV7-9	TRBJ1-2	CASSPGGLDGYTF	TGTGCCAGCAGCCCAGGGGGTTTAGATGGCTACACCTTC
16	-	TRBD1	TRBV4-2	TRBJ1-5	CASSQEWGQLYQPQHF	TGTGCCAGCAGCCAAGAGTGGGGACAGCTTTATCAGCCCCAGCATTTT
13	-	-	TRBV3-1/TRBV3-2	TRBJ1-2	CASRETGSYGYTF	TGTGCCAGCAGGGAAACAGGGTCTTATGGCTACACCTTC
15	once	TRBD2	TRBV28	TRBJ2-1	CASSSAASGRNEQFF	TGTGCCAGCAGTTCAGCGGCTAGCGGGAGAAATGAGCAGTTCTTC
14	-	-	TRBV2	TRBJ1-2	CASSEEARFYGYTF	TGTGCCAGCAGTGAAGAGGCCAGGTTCTATGGCTACACCTTC
17	once	TRBD1	TRBV11-3	TRBJ2-1	CASSLGGQGGSYNEQFF	TGTGCCAGCAGCTTAGGGGGACAGGGTGGCTCCTACAATGAGCAGTTCTTC
15	-	-	TRBV6-5	TRBJ2-1	CASSYSRDTYNEQFF	TGTGCCAGCAGTTACTCGAGGGACACCTACAATGAGCAGTTCTTC
12	few	-	TRBV2	TRBJ1-6	CASSERGSPLHF	TGTGCCAGCAGTGAGAGGGGGTCACCCCTCCACTTT
15	-	-	TRBV3-1/TRBV3-2	TRBJ1-2	CASSQDPAINYGYTF	TGTGCCAGCAGCCAAGATCCAGCGATTAACTATGGCTACACCTTC
14	-	TRBD2	TRBV5-4	TRBJ2-5	CASSSGGTQETQYF	TGTGCCAGCAGCTCGGGAGGGACTCAAGAGACCCAGTACTTC
15	-	-	TRBV7-3	TRBJ2-2	CASSSYGGLAGELFF	TGTGCCAGCAGCTCCTACGGAGGGCTCGCCGGGGAGCTGTTTTTT
12	-	-	TRBV30	TRBJ1-2	CAWDKMSSDYTF	TGTGCCTGGGATAAGATGAGTTCTGACTACACCTTC
15	-	-	TRBV5-1	TRBJ2-1	CASMRGTEPYNEQFF	TGCGCCAGCATGCGCGGGACAGAACCCTACAATGAGCAGTTCTTC
14	-	-	TRBV3-1/TRBV3-2	TRBJ1-3	CASSPRDSGNTIYF	TGTGCCAGCAGCCCGCGGGACTCTGGAAACACCATATATTTT
14	-	TRBD1	TRBV5-4	TRBJ2-7	CASSFDRGRYEQYF	TGTGCCAGCAGCTTTGACAGGGGTAGGTACGAGCAGTACTTC
15	-	-	TRBV11-2	TRBJ2-1	CASSLGFSSYNEQFF	TGTGCCAGCAGCTTAGGGTTCAGCTCCTACAATGAGCAGTTCTTC
14	-	TRBD1	TRBV7-9	TRBJ1-2	CASSRTGASVGYTF	TGTGCCAGCAGCCGGACAGGGGCCAGTGTAGGCTACACCTTC
12	-	-	TRBV19	TRBJ1-1	CASSRVNTEAFF	TGTGCCAGTTCCCGGGTGAACACTGAAGCTTTCTTT